This TCR beta chain was sequenced in a study of cytomegalovirus exposure and HLA in healthy donors. Across the whole study: HLA-typed donors were the source of 83 million or so unique TCRs held in an early data release. Notes on the study in general: A later analysis found TCR association rates differed by HLA locus, highest for DRB1 and lowest for HLA-C.

Concerning this clone itself: Its antigen is not known.

PCR employed 60 Vbeta and 13 Jbeta primers. Sequencing used immunoSEQ multiplex PCR; TCRdb keeps in-frame clones, though not all of them. Of under 250,000 clones in the sample, 75% to 85% were seen once. Germline-derived CDR1 and CDR2 are LNHNV and YYDKDF (reference sequence). CDR3 length equals 12 residues. Between the trimmed V and J ends, which lost 10 bases and 7 bases, there was a span of 14 bases. V usage is TRBV15 and J usage is TRBJ1-5, with D possibly TRBD1 on 5 matching bases. The sample was PBMCs. The TCR sequence derives from a woman in her 50s in good health and CMV-seronegative. The CDR3 region has the DNA TGTGCCATCCAGGGATTGGGCCAGCCCCAGCATTTT. Translating it yields CAIQGLGQPQHF.